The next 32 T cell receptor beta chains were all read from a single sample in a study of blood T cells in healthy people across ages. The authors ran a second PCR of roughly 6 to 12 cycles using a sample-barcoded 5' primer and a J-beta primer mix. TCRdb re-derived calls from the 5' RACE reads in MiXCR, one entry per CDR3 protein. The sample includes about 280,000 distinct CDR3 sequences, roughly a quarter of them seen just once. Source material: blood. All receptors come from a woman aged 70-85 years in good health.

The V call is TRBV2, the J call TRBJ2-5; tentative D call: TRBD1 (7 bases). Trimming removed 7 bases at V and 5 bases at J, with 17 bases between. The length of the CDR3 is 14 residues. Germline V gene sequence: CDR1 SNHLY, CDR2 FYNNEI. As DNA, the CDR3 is TGTGCCAGCAAATTCAGGGGGGCTATGGAGACCCAGTACTTC. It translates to CASKFRGAMETQYF.

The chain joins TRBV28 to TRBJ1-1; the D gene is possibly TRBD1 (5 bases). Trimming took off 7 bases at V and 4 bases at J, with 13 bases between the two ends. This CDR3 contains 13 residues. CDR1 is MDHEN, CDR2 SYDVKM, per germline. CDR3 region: CASTRQLGTEAFF. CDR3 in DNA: TGTGCCAGCACCCGACAGCTGGGCACTGAAGCTTTCTTT.

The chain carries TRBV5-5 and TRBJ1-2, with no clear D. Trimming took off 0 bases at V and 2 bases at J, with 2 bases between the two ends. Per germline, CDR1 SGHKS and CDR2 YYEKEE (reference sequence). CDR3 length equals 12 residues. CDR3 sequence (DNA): TGTGCCAGCAGCTTGGACAACTATGGCTACACCTTC. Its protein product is CASSLDNYGYTF.

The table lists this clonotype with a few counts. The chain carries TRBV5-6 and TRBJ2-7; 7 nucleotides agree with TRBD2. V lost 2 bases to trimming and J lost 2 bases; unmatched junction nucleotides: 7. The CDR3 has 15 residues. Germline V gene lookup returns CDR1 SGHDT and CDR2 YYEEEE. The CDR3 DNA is TGTGCCAGCAGCTTAGCGGCGGGAGAGCCCTACGAGCAGTACTTC. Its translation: CASSLAAGEPYEQYF.

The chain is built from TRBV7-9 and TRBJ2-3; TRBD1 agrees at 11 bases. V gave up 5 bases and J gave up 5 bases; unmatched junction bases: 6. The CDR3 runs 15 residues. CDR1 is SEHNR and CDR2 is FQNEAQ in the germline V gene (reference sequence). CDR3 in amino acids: CASSARTGGLDTQYF. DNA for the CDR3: TGTGCCAGCAGCGCCCGGACAGGGGGCTTAGATACGCAGTATTTT. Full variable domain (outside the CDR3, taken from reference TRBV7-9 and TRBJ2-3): DTGVSQNPRHKITKRGQNVTFRCDPISEHNRLYWYRQTLGQGPEFLTYFQNEAQLEKSRLLSDRFSAERPKGSFSTLEIQRTEQGDSAMYLCASSARTGGLDTQYFGPGTRLTVL.

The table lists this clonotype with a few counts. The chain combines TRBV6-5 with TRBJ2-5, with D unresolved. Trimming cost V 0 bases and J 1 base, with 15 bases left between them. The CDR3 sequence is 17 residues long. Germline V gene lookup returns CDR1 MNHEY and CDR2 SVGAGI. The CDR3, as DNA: TGTGCCAGCAGTTACTCCACTAACCCTTCCCCCCAAGAGACCCAGTACTTC. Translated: CASSYSTNPSPQETQYF.

Here the CDR3 reads CASLGEDRPNEKLFF. The CDR3 region has the DNA TGTGCCAGCTTGGGAGAAGACAGACCTAATGAAAAACTGTTTTTT. The chain carries TRBV28 and TRBJ1-4; the D gene is possibly TRBD1 (5 bases). The CDR3 contains 15 residues. Germline CDR1 and CDR2: MDHEN and SYDVKM. V was trimmed by 8 bases and J by 3 bases, leaving 16 bases between them. The full variable domain, its missing parts supplied by reference TRBV28 and TRBJ1-4, is DVKVTQSSRYLVKRTGEKVFLECVQDMDHENMFWYRQDPGLGLRLIYFSYDVKMKEKGDIPEGYSVSREKKERFSLILESASTNQTSMYLCASLGEDRPNEKLFFGSGTQLSVL.

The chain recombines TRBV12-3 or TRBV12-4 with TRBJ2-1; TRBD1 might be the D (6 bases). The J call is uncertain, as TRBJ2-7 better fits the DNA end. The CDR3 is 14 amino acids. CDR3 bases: TGTGCCAGCAGTTTCGTGCAGGGGACCTACGAGCAGTACTTC. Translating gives CASSFVQGTYEQYF.

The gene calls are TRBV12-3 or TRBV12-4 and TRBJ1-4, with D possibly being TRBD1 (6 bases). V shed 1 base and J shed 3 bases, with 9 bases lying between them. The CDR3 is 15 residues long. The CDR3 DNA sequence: TGTGCCAGCAGTTTAGGCAGGGGAGCTAATGAAAAACTGTTTTTT. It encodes CASSLGRGANEKLFF.

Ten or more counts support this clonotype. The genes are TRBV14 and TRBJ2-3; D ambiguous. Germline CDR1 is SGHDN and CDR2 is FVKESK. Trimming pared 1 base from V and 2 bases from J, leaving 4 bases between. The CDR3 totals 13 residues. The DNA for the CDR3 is TGTGCCAGCAGCCAAGTCCTCACAGATACGCAGTATTTT. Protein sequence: CASSQVLTDTQYF.

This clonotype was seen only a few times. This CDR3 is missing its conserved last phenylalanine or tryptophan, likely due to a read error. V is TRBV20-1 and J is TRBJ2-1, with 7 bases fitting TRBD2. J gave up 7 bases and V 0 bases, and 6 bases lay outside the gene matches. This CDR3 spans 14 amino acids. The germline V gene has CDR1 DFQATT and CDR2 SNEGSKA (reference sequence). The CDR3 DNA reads TGCAGTGCTAGAGAGGGCGGGAGAGCAAATGAGCAGTTCCTC. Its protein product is CSAREGGRANEQFL.

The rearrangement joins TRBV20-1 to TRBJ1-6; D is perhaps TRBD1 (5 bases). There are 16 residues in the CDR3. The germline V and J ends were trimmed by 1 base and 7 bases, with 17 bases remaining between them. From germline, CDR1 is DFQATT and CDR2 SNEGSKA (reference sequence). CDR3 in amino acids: CSARAGSQAKNSPLHF. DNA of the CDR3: TGCAGTGCTAGAGCCGGCTCACAGGCCAAGAATTCACCCCTCCACTTT.

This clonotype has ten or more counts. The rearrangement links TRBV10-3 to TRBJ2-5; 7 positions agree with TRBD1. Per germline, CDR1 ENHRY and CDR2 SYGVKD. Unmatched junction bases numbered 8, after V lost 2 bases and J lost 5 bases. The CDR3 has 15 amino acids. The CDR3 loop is CAISEPKGGMETQYF. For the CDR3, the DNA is TGTGCCATCAGTGAGCCGAAAGGGGGCATGGAGACCCAGTACTTC.

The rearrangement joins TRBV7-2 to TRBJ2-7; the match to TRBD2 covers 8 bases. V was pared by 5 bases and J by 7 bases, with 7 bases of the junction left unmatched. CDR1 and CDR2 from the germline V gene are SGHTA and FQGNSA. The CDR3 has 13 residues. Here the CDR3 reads CASSLFAGGEQYF. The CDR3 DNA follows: TGTGCCAGCAGCCTATTCGCGGGGGGTGAGCAGTACTTC. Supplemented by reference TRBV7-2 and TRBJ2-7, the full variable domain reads GAGVSQSPSNKVTEKGKDVELRCDPISGHTALYWYRQSLGQGLEFLIYFQGNSAPDKSGLPSDRFSAERTGGSVSTLTIQRTQQEDSAVYLCASSLFAGGEQYFGPGTRLTVT.

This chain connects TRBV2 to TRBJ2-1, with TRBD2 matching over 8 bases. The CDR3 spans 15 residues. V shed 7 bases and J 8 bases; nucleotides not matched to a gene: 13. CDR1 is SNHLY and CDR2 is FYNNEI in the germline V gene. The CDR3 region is CASTSGGAWTDEQFF. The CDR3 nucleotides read TGTGCCAGCACCTCGGGGGGGGCCTGGACGGATGAGCAGTTCTTC.

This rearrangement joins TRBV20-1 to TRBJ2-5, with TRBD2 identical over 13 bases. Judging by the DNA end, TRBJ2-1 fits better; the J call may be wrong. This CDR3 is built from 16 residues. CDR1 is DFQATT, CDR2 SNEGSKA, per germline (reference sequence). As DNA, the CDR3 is TGCAGTGCCCTAGGACTAGCGGGAGTGATAGAGAATGAGCAGTTCTTC. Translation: CSALGLAGVIENEQFF.

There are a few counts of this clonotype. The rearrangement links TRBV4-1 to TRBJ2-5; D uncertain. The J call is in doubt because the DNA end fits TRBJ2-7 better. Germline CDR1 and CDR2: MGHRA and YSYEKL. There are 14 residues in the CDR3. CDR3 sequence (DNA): TGCGCCAGCAGCCAAGACCCCCTTACGGGCGAGCAGTACTTC. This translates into CASSQDPLTGEQYF.

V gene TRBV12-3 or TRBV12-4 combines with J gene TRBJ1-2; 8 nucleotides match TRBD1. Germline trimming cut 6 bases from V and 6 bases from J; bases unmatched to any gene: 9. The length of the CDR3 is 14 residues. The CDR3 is CASRTEDRGHGYTF. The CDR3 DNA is TGTGCCAGCAGAACAGAAGACAGGGGTCATGGCTACACCTTC.

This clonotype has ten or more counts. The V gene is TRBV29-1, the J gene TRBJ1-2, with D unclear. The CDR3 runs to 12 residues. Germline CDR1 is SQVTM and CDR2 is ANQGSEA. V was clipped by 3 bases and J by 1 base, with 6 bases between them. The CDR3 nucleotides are TGCAGCGTTGACAGGAATAACTATGGCTACACCTTC. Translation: CSVDRNNYGYTF. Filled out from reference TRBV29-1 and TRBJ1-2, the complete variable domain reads SAVISQKPSRDICQRGTSLTIQCQVDSQVTMMFWYRQQPGQSLTLIATANQGSEATYESGFVIDKFPISRPNLTFSTLTVSNMSPEDSSIYLCSVDRNNYGYTFGSGTRLTVV.

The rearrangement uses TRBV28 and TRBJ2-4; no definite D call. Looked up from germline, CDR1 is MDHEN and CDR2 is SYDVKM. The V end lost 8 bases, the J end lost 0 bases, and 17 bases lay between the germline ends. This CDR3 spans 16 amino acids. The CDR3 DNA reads TGTGCCAGCGGATTCTGGAGAGAGCTAGCCAAAAACATTCAGTACTTC. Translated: CASGFWRELAKNIQYF.

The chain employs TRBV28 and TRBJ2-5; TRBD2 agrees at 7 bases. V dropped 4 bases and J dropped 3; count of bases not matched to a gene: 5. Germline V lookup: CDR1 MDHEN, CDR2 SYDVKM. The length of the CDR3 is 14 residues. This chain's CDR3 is CASSWRSGKETQYF. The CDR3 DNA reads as TGTGCCAGCAGTTGGCGCAGCGGGAAAGAGACCCAGTACTTC.

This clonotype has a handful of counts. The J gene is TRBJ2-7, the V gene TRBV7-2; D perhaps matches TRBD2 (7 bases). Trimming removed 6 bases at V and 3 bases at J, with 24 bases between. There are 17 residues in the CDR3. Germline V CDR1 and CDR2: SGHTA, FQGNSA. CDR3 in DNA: TGTGCCAGCAGTCCCCTCTCCAAAGGGGGGGTGGGCTACGAGCAGTACTTC. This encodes CASSPLSKGGVGYEQYF.

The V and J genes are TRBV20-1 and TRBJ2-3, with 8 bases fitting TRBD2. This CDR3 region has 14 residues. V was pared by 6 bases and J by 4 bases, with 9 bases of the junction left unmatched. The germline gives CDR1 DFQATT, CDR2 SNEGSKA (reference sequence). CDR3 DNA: TGCAGTGCGATGACTAGCGAGTCCCCAGATACGCAGTATTTT. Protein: CSAMTSESPDTQYF.

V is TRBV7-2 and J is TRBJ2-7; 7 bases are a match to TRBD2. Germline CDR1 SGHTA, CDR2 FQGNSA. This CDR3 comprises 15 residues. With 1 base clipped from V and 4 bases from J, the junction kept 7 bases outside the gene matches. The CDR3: CASSLVGGRDYEQYF. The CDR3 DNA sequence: TGTGCCAGCAGCTTAGTGGGGGGGAGAGATTACGAGCAGTACTTC.

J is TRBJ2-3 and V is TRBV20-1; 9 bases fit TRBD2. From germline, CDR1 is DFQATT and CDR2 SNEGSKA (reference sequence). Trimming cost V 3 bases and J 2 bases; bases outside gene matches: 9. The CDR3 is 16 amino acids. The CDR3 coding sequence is TGCAGTGCTAGTGCCCGGAGCGGGAGGATCACAGATACGCAGTATTTT. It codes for CSASARSGRITDTQYF.

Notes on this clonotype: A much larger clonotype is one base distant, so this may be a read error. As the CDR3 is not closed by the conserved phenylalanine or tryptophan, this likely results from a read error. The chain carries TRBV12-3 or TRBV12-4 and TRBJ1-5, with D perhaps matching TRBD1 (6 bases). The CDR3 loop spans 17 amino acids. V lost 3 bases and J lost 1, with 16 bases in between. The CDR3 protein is CASSLGRGGGSNQPQHL. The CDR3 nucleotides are TGTGCCAGCAGTTTGGGCAGGGGAGGCGGCAGCAATCAGCCCCAGCATCTT.

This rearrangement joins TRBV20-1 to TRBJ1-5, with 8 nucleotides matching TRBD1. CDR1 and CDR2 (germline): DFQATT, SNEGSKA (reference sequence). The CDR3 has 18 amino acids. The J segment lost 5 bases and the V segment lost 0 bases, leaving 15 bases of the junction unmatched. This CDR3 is CSARDFEVAGGKDQPQHF. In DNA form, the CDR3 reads TGCAGTGCTAGAGATTTCGAGGTCGCAGGGGGCAAGGATCAGCCCCAGCATTTT.

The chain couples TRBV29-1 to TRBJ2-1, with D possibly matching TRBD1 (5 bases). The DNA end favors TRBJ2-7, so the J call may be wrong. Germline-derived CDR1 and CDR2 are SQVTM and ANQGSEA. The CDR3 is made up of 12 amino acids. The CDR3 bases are TGCAGCGTTGATAAGGGGCGGAACGAGCAGTACTTC. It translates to CSVDKGRNEQYF.

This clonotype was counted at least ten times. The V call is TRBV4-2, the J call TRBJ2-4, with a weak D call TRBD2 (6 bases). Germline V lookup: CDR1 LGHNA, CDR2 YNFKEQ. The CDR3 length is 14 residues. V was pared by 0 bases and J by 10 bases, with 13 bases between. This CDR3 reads CASSQDRRGRIQYF. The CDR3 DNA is TGTGCCAGCAGCCAAGATCGGAGGGGACGGATTCAGTACTTC.

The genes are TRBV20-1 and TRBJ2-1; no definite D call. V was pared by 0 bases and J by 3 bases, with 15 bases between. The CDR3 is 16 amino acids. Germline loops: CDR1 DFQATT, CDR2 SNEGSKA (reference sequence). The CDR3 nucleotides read TGCAGTGCTAGAGATGACGCCCCGGGTTTCTACAATGAGCAGTTCTTC. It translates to CSARDDAPGFYNEQFF.

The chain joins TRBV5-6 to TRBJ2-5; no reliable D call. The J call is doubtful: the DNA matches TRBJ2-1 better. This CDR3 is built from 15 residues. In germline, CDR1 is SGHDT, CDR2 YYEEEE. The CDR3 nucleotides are TGTGCCAGCAGCTTGGCTATTAGCCCCTGGGATGAGCAGTTCTTC. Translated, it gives CASSLAISPWDEQFF.

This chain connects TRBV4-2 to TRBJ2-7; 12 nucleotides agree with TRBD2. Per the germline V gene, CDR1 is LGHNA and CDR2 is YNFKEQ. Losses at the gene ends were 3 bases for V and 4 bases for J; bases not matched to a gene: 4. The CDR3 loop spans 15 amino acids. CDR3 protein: CASSQGLAGIYEQYF. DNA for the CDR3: TGTGCCAGCAGCCAGGGACTAGCGGGTATTTACGAGCAGTACTTC.